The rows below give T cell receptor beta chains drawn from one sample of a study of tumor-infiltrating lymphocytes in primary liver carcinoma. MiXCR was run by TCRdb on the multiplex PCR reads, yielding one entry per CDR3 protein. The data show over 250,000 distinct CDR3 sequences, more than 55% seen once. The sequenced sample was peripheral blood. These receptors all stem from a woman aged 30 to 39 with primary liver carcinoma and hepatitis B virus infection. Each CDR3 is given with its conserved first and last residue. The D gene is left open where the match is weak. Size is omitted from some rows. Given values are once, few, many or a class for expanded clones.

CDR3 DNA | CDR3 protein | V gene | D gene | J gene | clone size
TGCGCTAGCAGCTTGGCCGTGCTCGGGAGAGAAGAGACCCAGTACTTC | CASSLAVLGREETQYF | TRBV5-1 | . | TRBJ2-5 | once
TGTGCCAGCAGCCCCACCTTTAGCGGGAGGGCCGCAGATACGCAGTATTTT | CASSPTFSGRAADTQYF | TRBV6-5 | TRBD2 | TRBJ2-3 | .
TGCAGCGTTGACCCTAACTTTCCAACCGGGGAGCTGTTTTTT | CSVDPNFPTGELFF | TRBV29-1 | . | TRBJ2-2 | .
TGCGCCAGCAGCCAAGATGGACAGGGGGTAAGGACGCAGTACTTC | CASSQDGQGVRTQYF | TRBV4-3 | TRBD1 | TRBJ2-5 | .
TGTACCAGCATTAAGGATCAGTTGGGCACAGATACGCAGTATTTT | CTSIKDQLGTDTQYF | TRBV12-3/TRBV12-4 | . | TRBJ2-3 | .
TGTGCCAGCAGACCCAGACGGGGAGGGGGATGGACCACCGGGGAGCTGTTTTTT | CASRPRRGGGWTTGELFF | TRBV11-2 | . | TRBJ2-2 | many
TGTGCCAGCCCAAGCGGAGGGCACTCTTCAAACACTGAAGCTTTCTTT | CASPSGGHSSNTEAFF | TRBV6-1 | . | TRBJ1-1 | .
TGTGCCAGCAGCTATATAGGACAGGGCGAAAATGAGCAGTTCTTC | CASSYIGQGENEQFF | TRBV11-2 | TRBD1 | TRBJ2-1 | many
TGCGCCAGCAGCTCCCCCCCGGGAGTGGGAGAGACCCAGTACTTC | CASSSPPGVGETQYF | TRBV11-2 | . | TRBJ2-5 | .
TGTGCCAGCAGTTTCCAGGGTCCCAAGGGCTACACCTTC | CASSFQGPKGYTF | TRBV12-3/TRBV12-4 | . | TRBJ1-2 | .
TGTGCCAGCAGTTTTTCCGGCTTTGGGGCCACCGCCCTGACTTTC | CASSFSGFGATALTF | TRBV12-3/TRBV12-4 | . | TRBJ2-6 | .
TGTGCCAGCAATCTGTCTCCCGCCTACGATCAGTACTTC | CASNLSPAYDQYF | TRBV28 | . | TRBJ2-7 | .
TGTGCCAGCAGGACAGGGAGCAGCTACACCTTC | CASRTGSSYTF | TRBV6-5 | TRBD1 | TRBJ1-2 | .
TGCAGCGTTGAAAGCCTAGTAAGCACAGATACGCAGTATTTT | CSVESLVSTDTQYF | TRBV29-1 | . | TRBJ2-3 | many
TGTGCCAGCAACGCGCCACTCACAGATACGCAGTATTTT | CASNAPLTDTQYF | TRBV2 | . | TRBJ2-3 | once
TGCAGCGGACAACAGGGTCCCACCACAGATACGCAATATTTT | CSGQQGPTTDTQYF | TRBV29-1 | . | TRBJ2-3 | .
TGTGCCAGCAGTCCACCGGGCACAGATACGCAGTATTTT | CASSPPGTDTQYF | TRBV12-3/TRBV12-4 | . | TRBJ2-3 | many
TGTGCCGGGAGTATCCCCGGCAATGAGCAGTTCTTC | CAGSIPGNEQFF | TRBV30 | . | TRBJ2-1 | .
TGTGCCAGCACTAGCGACAGGGGGCGAACCGGGGGGTTGTTTTTT | CASTSDRGRTGGLFF | TRBV6-1 | TRBD1 | TRBJ2-2 | .
TGTGCCAGCAGCTTAGGTCAGGGATGGGAGTTGTTTTTT | CASSLGQGWELFF | TRBV11-2 | . | TRBJ2-2 | .
TGTGCCAGCACCATTGGCGGGGGAAGGGGGAGCGGCTACACCTTC | CASTIGGGRGSGYTF | TRBV5-4 | . | TRBJ1-2 | .
TGTGCCAGCACCCCATCCCTTCAAGAGACCCAGTACTTC | CASTPSLQETQYF | TRBV6-6 | . | TRBJ2-5 | .
TGTGCCAGCAGCTTAGGGGGTGGAGGCCCCAGAGACTACGAGCAGTACTTC | CASSLGGGGPRDYEQYF | TRBV6-5 | . | TRBJ2-7 | few
TGTGCCAGCAGAGAGCGGGGTTATAACACAGATACGCAGTATTTT | CASRERGYNTDTQYF | TRBV6-5 | TRBD2 | TRBJ2-3 | many